This T cell receptor beta chain was recorded in a study of T cells in women clearing cervical HPV infection. Background on the study: Controls were women whose single incident HPV16 infection cleared within 12 months without precancer or cancer.

Repertoires were generated with immunoSEQ multiplex PCR, while TCRdb's copy carries only in-frame clones and drops some. Here the sample table reports fewer than 30,000 clones. Germline V lookup: CDR1 DFQATT, CDR2 SNEGSKA (reference sequence). Trimming removed 3 bases from V and 9 bases from J; junction bases left unmatched: 2. This CDR3 comprises 13 residues. Notes on this clone: The read ends 3 residues shy of where the CDR3 ends; the end is completed using the germline J gene.

The rearrangement uses TRBV20-1 and TRBJ2-1; the match to TRBD2 covers 13 bases. The TCR was taken from a woman between 18 and 75 years old with a cervical HPV16 infection that either progressed to CIN3+ or cleared (not recorded which). Sequenced material: blood buffy coat. CDR3 DNA, as far as it was read: TGCAGTGCTAGGGGGACTAGCGGGGTTGAG. Its translation: CSARGTSGVE. The full CDR3 is CSARGTSGVEQFF.